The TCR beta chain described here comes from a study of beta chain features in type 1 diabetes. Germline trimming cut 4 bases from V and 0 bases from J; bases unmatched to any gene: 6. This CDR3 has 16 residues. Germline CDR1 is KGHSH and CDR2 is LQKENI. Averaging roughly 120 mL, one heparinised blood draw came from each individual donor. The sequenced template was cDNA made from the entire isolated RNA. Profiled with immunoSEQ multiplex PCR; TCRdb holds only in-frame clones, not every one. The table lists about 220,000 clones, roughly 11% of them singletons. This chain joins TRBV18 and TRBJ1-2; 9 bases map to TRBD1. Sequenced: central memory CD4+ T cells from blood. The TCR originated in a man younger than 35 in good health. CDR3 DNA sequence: TGTGCCAGCTCACAAGGACAGGGGTCAGCTAACTATGGCTACACCTTC. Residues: CASSQGQGSANYGYTF.